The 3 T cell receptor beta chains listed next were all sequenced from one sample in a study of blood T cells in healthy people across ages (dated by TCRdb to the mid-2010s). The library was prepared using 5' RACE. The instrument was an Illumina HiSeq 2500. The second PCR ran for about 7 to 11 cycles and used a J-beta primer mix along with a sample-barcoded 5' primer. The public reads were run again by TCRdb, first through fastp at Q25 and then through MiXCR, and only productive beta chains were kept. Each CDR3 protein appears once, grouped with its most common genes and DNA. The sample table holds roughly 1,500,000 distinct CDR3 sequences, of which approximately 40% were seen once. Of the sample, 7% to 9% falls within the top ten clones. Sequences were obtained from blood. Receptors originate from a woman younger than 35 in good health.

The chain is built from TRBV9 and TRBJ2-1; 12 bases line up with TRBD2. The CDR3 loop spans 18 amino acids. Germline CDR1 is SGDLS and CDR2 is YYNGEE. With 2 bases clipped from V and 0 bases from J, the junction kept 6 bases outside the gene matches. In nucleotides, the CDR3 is TGTGCCAGCAGCGTGACTAGCGGGAGCGTCAGCTCCTACAATGAGCAGTTCTTC. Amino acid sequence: CASSVTSGSVSSYNEQFF.

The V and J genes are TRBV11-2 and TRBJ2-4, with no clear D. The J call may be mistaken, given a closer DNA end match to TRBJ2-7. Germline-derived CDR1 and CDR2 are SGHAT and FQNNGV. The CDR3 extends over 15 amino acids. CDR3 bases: TGTGCCAGCAGCCCCCCCCCGCAGATGACTTACGAGCAGTACTTC. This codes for CASSPPPQMTYEQYF.

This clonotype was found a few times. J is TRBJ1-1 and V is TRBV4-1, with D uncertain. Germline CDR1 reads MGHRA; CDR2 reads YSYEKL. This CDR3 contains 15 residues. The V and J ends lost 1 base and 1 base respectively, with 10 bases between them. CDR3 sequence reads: CASSQVALGNTEAFF. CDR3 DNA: TGCGCCAGCAGCCAAGTTGCACTGGGGAACACTGAAGCTTTCTTT.